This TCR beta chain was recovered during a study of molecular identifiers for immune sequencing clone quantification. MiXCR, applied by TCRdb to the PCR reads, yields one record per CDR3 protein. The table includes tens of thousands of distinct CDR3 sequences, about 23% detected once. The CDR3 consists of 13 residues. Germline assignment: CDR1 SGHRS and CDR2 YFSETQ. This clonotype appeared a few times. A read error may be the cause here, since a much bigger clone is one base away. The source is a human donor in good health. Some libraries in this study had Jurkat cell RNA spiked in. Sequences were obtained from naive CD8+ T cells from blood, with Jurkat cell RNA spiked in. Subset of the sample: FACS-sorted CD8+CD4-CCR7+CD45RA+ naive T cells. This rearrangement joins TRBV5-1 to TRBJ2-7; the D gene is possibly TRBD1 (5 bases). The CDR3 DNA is TGCGCCGGCAGCTTGGTGCCAGGGTACGAGCAGTACTTC. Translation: CAGSLVPGYEQYF.